The entry below describes one T cell receptor (beta chain). No cognate antigen has been identified for it. One base away there is no much larger clone; base qualities are not given. The library was obtained by 5' RACE. TCRdb records Illumina HiSeq 2000 as the sequencer. Template switching introduced a universal primer binding site; the final cDNA contained a unique molecular identifier, enabling accurate counting of TCR cDNA molecules. First-strand cDNA for TCR alpha and beta chains was synthesized from specific primers in the conserved constant-segment region. To control for contamination, every cDNA library carried two barcodes: a SMART-Mk sample barcode plus Illumina barcodes. TruSeq adapter sequences and Illumina sample barcodes were added in two successive PCR steps. Sequencing of the TCR alpha and beta cDNA libraries was done on the Illumina HiSeq platform using custom primers. Per the authors' processing: Raw reads were processed with MiGEC to extract unique molecular identifiers, and MiXCR was used to determine CDR3 positions. For each individual, recombination models were inferred using an EM algorithm with the repgenHMM and IGoR tools. Shared clonotypes were analyzed with the tcR package in R, and sharing was normalized by the product of cloneset sizes. To study raw recombination free of thymic and clonal selection effects, out-of-frame nonproductive sequences were analyzed. The raw public reads went through TCRdb reprocessing: fastp at Q25, MiXCR clone calling, in-frame beta chains kept. For every CDR3 protein sequence, its rows merge into one entry that carries the most common genes and DNA. These V and J calls derive from TCRdb rather than the authors' analysis. This sample is represented by 1.5 million to 2 million distinct CDR3 sequences; around a third of them were singletons. Under 0.35% of the sample lies in the top ten.

Reading from cysteine to phenylalanine, the CDR3 counts 17 amino acids. Only the CDR3 DNA is retained, 51 bases long and in frame from the first base. For CDR1 and CDR2, the germline V gene lists MGHRA and YSYEKL. This specimen belongs to a study of identical twins (dated by TCRdb to about 2016). In terms of the full investigation: TCR alpha and beta repertoires from monozygotic twins, unrelated adults of various ages and cord blood were deep-sequenced to test whether fetal clonotypes persist. To rule out contamination, replicate twin experiments were performed at different times with different library preparation protocols.

Only healthy Caucasian donors were included. Points the paper makes about the study in general: The excess sharing between twins in beta out-of-frame sequences was weaker because fewer shared sequences reduced the signal-to-noise ratio. Because the same donors could not be followed over many years, the conclusions relied on cross-sectional statistical analysis. Compared with coincidental sharing between unrelated individuals, out-of-frame TCR alpha sequences shared between twins had an excess of sequences with low generation probability. Recombination models systematically underestimated out-of-frame TCR alpha sharing in monozygotic twins but agreed with sharing between unrelated individuals. Abundant cord blood beta clonotypes carried fewer insertions; young adult naive repertoires showed a weaker similar trend, while memory repertoires showed none. Invariant T cells such as MAIT and iNKT could partly confound zero-insertion analyses, although diverse VJ usage argued against such confounding for most clonotypes.

Specimen: cord blood. The rearranged chain carries TRBV4-1 and TRBJ2-4, with TRBD1 matching 10 junction bases. The J call may be in error: the DNA end matches TRBJ2-7 better. The receptor's source is a newborn girl in good health. CDR3 loop: CASSQYIGTGASYEQYF. The DNA sequence is as follows: TGCGCCAGCAGCCAATATATAGGGACAGGGGCCTCCTACGAGCAGTACTTC.